The 8 T cell receptor beta chains reported below all come from one sample, sequenced in a study of cytomegalovirus exposure and HLA in healthy donors (dated by TCRdb to 2015 to 2018). Libraries were made using the immunoSEQ multiplex PCR assay. The multiplex PCR relied on a mix of 60 forward primers for TCR Vbeta segments and 13 reverse primers for TCR Jbeta segments. TCRdb limited this immuneACCESS table to in-frame rearrangements with V and J called. A share of clones is missing; checked studies link under half to unresolved V genes, and the rest is unexplained. The sample has over 40,000 clones on record, 60% to 80% of them singletons. The ten largest clones take up 2.5% to 3% of the sample. The sequenced sample was PBMCs. The receptors come from a woman aged 40 to 50 in good health and CMV-seropositive.

The chain recombines TRBV5-1 with TRBJ2-7; 9 nucleotides agree with TRBD1. V was pared by 0 bases and J by 4 bases, with 5 bases of the junction left unmatched. The germline V gene has CDR1 SGHRS and CDR2 YFSETQ. The CDR3 has 15 residues. CDR3 DNA: TGCGCCAGCAGCTTGGCCGCGGGACAGGGATACGAGCAGTACTTC. Encoded protein: CASSLAAGQGYEQYF.

The chain combines TRBV19 with TRBJ1-6; no clear D. Germline CDR1 is LNHDA and CDR2 is SQIVND (reference sequence). V lost 7 bases, J lost 0 bases, and 28 bases lay in between. The CDR3 runs to 21 residues. CDR3 residues: CASTTLGNRGTSSSYNSPLHF. Here the CDR3 DNA reads TGTGCCAGTACCACCCTAGGAAACCGCGGAACCTCAAGCTCCTATAATTCACCCCTCCACTTT.

This chain uses TRBV7-3 with TRBJ1-6; D not certain. Germline CDR1 reads SGHTA; CDR2 reads FQGTGA. The ends were cut back, 2 bases at V and 10 bases at J, with 9 bases in the middle. The CDR3 is made up of 13 amino acids. The CDR3 sequence is CASSLWEGSPLHF. The CDR3 DNA follows: TGTGCCAGCAGCTTATGGGAGGGATCACCCCTCCACTTT.

This chain connects TRBV6-5 to TRBJ2-3, with 7 bases matching TRBD1. CDR1 MNHEY and CDR2 SVGAGI come from the germline V gene. Germline trimming cut 5 bases from V and 3 bases from J; bases unmatched to any gene: 5. CDR3 length: 14 residues. The CDR3 DNA reads TGTGCCAGCAGTCCGGGACAGAGGACAGATACGCAGTATTTT. Translating gives CASSPGQRTDTQYF.

The J gene is TRBJ1-2, the V gene TRBV18; a weak D match, TRBD1 (6 bases). The CDR3 has 13 residues. CDR1 and CDR2 from the germline V gene are KGHSH and LQKENI. The V end lost 3 bases, the J end lost 3 bases, and 8 bases lay between the germline ends. The CDR3 DNA reads TGTGCCAGCTCACCGGGGGCGGACTATGGCTACACCTTC. Amino acid sequence: CASSPGADYGYTF.

The chain employs TRBV15 and TRBJ2-3; D gene uncertain. V shed 5 bases and J shed 4 bases, with 10 bases lying between them. Germline loops: CDR1 LNHNV, CDR2 YYDKDF (reference sequence). CDR3 size: 13 residues. This CDR3 is CATSENRPDTQYF. The CDR3 region has the DNA TGTGCCACCAGCGAGAACAGACCAGATACGCAGTATTTT.

The CDR3 region has the DNA TGTGCCTGGAGTGGGGGGCTCAATTCACCCCTCCACTTT. Translation gives CAWSGGLNSPLHF. The J gene is TRBJ1-6, the V gene TRBV30; D is perhaps TRBD1 (6 bases). V was shortened by 1 base and J by 7 bases, with 8 bases between the two germline ends. Per germline, CDR1 GTSNPN and CDR2 SVGIG (reference sequence). The CDR3 loop spans 13 amino acids.

On this clone: The same CDR3 is also encoded by other DNA sequences in this sample. The chain combines TRBV29-1 with TRBJ2-3, with 13 bases fitting TRBD2. Per germline, CDR1 SQVTM and CDR2 ANQGSEA. The length of the CDR3 is 14 residues. The V and J ends lost 6 bases and 4 bases, in that order; junction bases with no gene match: 4. For the CDR3, the DNA is TGCAGCGTCCCAGGGACTAGCGGGGCAGATACGCAGTATTTT. Translated: CSVPGTSGADTQYF.